One TCR beta chain is described in this entry. The sample belongs to a study of shared clonotypes between healthy human individuals. On sorted subsets, replicate PCRs used about 180 ng DNA, or 25,000 to 35,000 T cell genomes. Repertoires were generated with immunoSEQ multiplex PCR, while TCRdb's copy carries only in-frame clones and drops some. The table lists some 600,000 clones, roughly 95% of them singletons. CD45RO negativity and positive selection for CCR7 defined naive CD8 cells, a population that excluded terminally differentiated effector memory CD45RA+ cells. Sequencing was performed on naive CD8+ T cells sorted from blood. This TCR derives from a woman under 40 in good health.

CDR3 protein: CASSPQRTSSHEQFF. The CDR3, as DNA: TGCGCCAGCAGCCCTCAAAGGACTAGCTCCCATGAGCAGTTCTTC. V usage is TRBV5-1 and J usage is TRBJ2-1; 8 bases map to TRBD2. Losses at the gene ends were 4 bases for V and 8 bases for J; bases not matched to a gene: 11. Germline CDR1 reads SGHRS; CDR2 reads YFSETQ. The CDR3 consists of 15 residues.